The source of this T cell receptor (beta chain) is a study of T cell repertoires in cytomegalovirus infection. A word on this clonotype: Its specificity is not known.

Trimming cost V 0 bases and J 7 bases, with 14 bases left between them. The CDR3 extends over 15 amino acids. Germline CDR1 reads MGHRA; CDR2 reads YSYEKL. Each CDR3 protein is one row after TCRdb ran MiXCR on the reads. The table has about 130,000 distinct CDR3 sequences, roughly a quarter seen once. This receptor was identified in a human donor in good health (CMV status not recorded). Some clones in this sample may be carry-over from other donors' samples. V usage is TRBV4-1 and J usage is TRBJ2-3, with no clear D. Sequencing input: PBMCs, sequenced either directly or after in vitro stimulation (not recorded which). CDR3 protein: CASSQDRAPLNTQYF. The CDR3 nucleotides read TGCGCCAGCAGCCAAGATCGGGCTCCTTTAAATACGCAGTATTTT.